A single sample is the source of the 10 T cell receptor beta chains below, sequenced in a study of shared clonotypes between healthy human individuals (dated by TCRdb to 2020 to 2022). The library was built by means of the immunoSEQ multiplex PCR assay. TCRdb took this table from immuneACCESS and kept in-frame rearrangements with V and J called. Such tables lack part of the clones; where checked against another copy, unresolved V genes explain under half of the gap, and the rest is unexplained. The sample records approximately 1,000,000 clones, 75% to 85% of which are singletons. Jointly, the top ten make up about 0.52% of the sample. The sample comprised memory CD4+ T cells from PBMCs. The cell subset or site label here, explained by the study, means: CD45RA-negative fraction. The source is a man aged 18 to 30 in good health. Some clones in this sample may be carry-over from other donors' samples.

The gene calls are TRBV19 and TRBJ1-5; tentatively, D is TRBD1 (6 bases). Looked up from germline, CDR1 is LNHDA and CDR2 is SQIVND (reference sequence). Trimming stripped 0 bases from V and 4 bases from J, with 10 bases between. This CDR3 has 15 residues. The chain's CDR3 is CASSIDRQGNQPQHF. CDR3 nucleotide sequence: TGTGCCAGTAGTATAGATAGGCAGGGGAATCAGCCCCAGCATTTT.

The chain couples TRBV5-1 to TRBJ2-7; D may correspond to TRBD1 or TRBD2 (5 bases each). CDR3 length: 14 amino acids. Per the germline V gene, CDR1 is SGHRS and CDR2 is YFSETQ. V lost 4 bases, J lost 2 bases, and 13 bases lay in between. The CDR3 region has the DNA TGCGCCAGCAGCCGGGGCCCGGGCCCCTACGAGCAGTACTTC. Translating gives CASSRGPGPYEQYF.

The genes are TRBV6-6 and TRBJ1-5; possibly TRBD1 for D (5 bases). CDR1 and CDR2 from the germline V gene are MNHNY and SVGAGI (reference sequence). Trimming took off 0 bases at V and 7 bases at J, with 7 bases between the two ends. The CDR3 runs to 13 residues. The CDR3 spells CASSYSEGQPQHF. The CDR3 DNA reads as TGTGCCAGCAGTTACTCGGAGGGGCAGCCCCAGCATTTT.

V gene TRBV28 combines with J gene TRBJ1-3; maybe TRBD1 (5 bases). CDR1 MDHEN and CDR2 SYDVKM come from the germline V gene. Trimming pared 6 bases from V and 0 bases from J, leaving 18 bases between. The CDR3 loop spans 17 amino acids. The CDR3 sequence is CASRGSGTPYSGNTIYF. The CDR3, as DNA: TGTGCCAGCAGGGGATCTGGGACCCCCTACTCTGGAAACACCATATATTTT. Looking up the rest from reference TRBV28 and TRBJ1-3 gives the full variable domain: DVKVTQSSRYLVKRTGEKVFLECVQDMDHENMFWYRQDPGLGLRLIYFSYDVKMKEKGDIPEGYSVSREKKERFSLILESASTNQTSMYLCASRGSGTPYSGNTIYFGEGSWLTVV.

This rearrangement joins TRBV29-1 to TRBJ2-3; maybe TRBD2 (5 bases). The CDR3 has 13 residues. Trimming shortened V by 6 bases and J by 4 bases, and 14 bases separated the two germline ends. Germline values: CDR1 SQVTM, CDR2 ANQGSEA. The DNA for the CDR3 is TGCAGCGTCCCGGTGGGGAGCCCAGATACGCAGTATTTT. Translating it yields CSVPVGSPDTQYF.

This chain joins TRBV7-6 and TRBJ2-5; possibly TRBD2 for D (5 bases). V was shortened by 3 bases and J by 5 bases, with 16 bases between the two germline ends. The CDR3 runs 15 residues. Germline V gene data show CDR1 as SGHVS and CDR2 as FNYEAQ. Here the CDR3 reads CASSFGPGMGETQYF. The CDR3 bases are TGTGCCAGCAGCTTCGGTCCGGGAATGGGGGAGACCCAGTACTTC.

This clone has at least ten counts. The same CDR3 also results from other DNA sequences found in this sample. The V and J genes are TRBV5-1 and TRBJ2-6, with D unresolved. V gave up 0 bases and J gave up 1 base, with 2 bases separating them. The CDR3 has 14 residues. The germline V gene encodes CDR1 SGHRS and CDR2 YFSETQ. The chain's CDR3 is CASSLGSGANVLTF. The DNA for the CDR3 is TGCGCCAGCAGCTTGGGGTCTGGGGCCAACGTCCTGACTTTC.

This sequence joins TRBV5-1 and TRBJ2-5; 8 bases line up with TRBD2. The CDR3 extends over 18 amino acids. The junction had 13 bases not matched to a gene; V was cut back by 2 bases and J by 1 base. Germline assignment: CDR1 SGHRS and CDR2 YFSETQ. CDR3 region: CASSFGGSTSGAQETQYF. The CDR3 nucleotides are TGCGCCAGCAGCTTCGGCGGCAGCACTAGCGGAGCCCAAGAGACCCAGTACTTC.

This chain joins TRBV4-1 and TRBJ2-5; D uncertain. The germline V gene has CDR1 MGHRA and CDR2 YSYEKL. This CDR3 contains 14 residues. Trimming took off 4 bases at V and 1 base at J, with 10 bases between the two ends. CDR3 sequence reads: CASSPLALQETQYF. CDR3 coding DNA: TGCGCCAGCAGCCCACTGGCGCTCCAAGAGACCCAGTACTTC.

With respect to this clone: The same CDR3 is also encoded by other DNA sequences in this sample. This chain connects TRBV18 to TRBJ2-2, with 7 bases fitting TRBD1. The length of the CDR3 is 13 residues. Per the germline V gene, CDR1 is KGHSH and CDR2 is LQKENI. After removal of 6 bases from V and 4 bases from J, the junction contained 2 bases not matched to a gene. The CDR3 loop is CASSRDSTGELFF. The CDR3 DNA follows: TGTGCCAGCTCCCGGGACAGCACCGGGGAGCTGTTTTTT.